Here is one T cell receptor (beta chain) with its context. Its cognate antigen is unknown. This sample is drawn from a study of shared clonotypes between healthy human individuals. Study observations and caveats: Apart from blood, nothing was sampled; tissue repertoires likely differ.

Naive CD8 cells comprised CD45RO-negative, CCR7-positively selected cells, excluding terminally differentiated effector memory CD45RA+ cells. Germline V gene sequence: CDR1 SGDLS, CDR2 YYNGEE. After removal of 7 bases from V and 6 bases from J, the junction contained 11 bases not matched to a gene. The CDR3 runs 14 residues. Original handling: Filtering differed for immunoSEQ, which gave only junction sequences without quality scores. The table came from immunoSEQ multiplex PCR; TCRdb's copy has only in-frame clones and leaves some out. V and J calls and clone size are as listed in that table; D and trimming were resolved from the DNA. Among 1.5 million to 2.5 million clones listed, about 94% were seen once.

The clonotype originates from a young man in good health. The sequenced material came from naive CD8+ T cells sorted from blood. The rearrangement uses TRBV9 and TRBJ2-7, with TRBD1 matching 9 bases. The CDR3, as DNA: TGTGCCAGCGGGGAGGGACAGGGTTTTAGCGAGCAGTACTTC. Amino acid sequence: CASGEGQGFSEQYF.